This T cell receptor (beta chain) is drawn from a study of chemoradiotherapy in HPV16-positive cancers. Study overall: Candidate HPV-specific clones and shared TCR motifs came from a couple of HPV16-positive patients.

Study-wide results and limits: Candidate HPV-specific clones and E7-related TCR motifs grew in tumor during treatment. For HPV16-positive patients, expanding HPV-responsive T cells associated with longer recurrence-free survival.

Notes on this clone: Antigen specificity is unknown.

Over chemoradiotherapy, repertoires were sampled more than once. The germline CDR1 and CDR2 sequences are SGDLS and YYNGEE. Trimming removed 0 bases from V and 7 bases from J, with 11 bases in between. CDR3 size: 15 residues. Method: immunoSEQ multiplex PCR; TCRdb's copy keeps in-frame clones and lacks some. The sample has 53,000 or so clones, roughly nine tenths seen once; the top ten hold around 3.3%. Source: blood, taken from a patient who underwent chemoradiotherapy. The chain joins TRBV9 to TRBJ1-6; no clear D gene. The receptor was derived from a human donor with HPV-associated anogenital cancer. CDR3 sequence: CASSVAGVGNSPLHF. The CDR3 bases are TGTGCCAGCAGCGTAGCCGGGGTAGGCAATTCACCCCTCCACTTT.